One sample yielded the 10 T cell receptor beta chains listed below, sequenced in a study of T cell repertoires in cytomegalovirus infection (dated 2019 in TCRdb). Sequencing instrument: Illumina HiSeq 1500. TCRdb trimmed public reads at Q25 via fastp, called clones via MiXCR and kept in-frame beta chains. Each CDR3 protein gets just one entry, which takes the most common genes and DNA from the rows behind it. The table for this sample lists 150,000 to 200,000 distinct CDR3 sequences; roughly 19% of them were counted only once. Less than 3.5% of the sample comes from the top ten. The sequenced sample was PBMCs. Receptors originate from a human donor in good health (CMV status not recorded). Some clones in this sample may be carry-over from other donors' samples.

V is TRBV5-1 and J is TRBJ1-3; unclear D gene. The V end lost 1 base, the J end lost 4 bases, and 12 bases lay between the germline ends. The CDR3 contains 15 residues. Germline values: CDR1 SGHRS, CDR2 YFSETQ. The CDR3 sequence: CASSLPLDLGNTIYF. The CDR3 nucleotides are TGCGCCAGCAGCTTGCCACTGGATCTGGGAAACACCATATATTTT.

This clonotype was counted once. J is TRBJ2-2 and V is TRBV19; D call uncertain. The CDR3 loop spans 12 amino acids. In germline, CDR1 is LNHDA, CDR2 SQIVND (reference sequence). V dropped 7 bases and J dropped 1 base, with 4 bases sitting between them. The CDR3 reads CASMGNTGELFF. The CDR3 DNA reads TGTGCCAGTATGGGGAACACCGGGGAGCTGTTTTTT.

This chain uses TRBV5-5 with TRBJ2-5, with D possibly TRBD2 on 5 matching bases. Trimming pared 2 bases from V and 2 bases from J, leaving 13 bases between. The CDR3 totals 15 residues. CDR1 is SGHKS and CDR2 is YYEKEE in the germline V gene (reference sequence). The CDR3 loop reads CASSFGASIQETQYF. DNA of the CDR3: TGTGCCAGCAGCTTTGGCGCTAGCATACAAGAGACCCAGTACTTC.

Only a few counts were recorded for this clonotype. The gene calls are TRBV7-2 and TRBJ2-1, with 8 bases identical to TRBD1. Germline loops: CDR1 SGHTA, CDR2 FQGNSA. This CDR3 is built from 17 residues. The V segment lost 4 bases and the J segment 2 bases; nucleotides outside the gene matches: 10. The CDR3 sequence is CASSSLLSGGPYNEQFF. The CDR3 DNA reads as TGTGCCAGCAGCTCCCTCCTGTCAGGGGGCCCCTACAATGAGCAGTTCTTC.

The CDR3 nucleotides are TGTGCCAGCAGTACCGCCTTGGTTTATGGCTACACCTTC. Translated: CASSTALVYGYTF. This rearrangement joins TRBV28 to TRBJ1-2, with D uncertain. CDR1 and CDR2 from the germline V gene are MDHEN and SYDVKM. V lost 5 bases to trimming and J lost 5 bases, with 12 bases between them. The CDR3 has 13 residues.

This clonotype came up many times. The V call is TRBV7-8, the J call TRBJ2-2, with D tentatively TRBD2 (5 bases). This CDR3 spans 15 amino acids. The V gene lost 1 base and the J gene lost 3 bases, with 9 bases spanning the gap. CDR1 SGHVS and CDR2 FQNEAQ come from the germline V gene. The CDR3 protein is CASSLVTGYTGELFF. The CDR3 DNA reads TGTGCCAGCAGCTTAGTCACGGGATACACCGGGGAGCTGTTTTTT.

This clonotype was seen a few times. V usage is TRBV20-1 and J usage is TRBJ1-5; TRBD1 agrees at 7 bases. V lost 6 bases to trimming and J lost 3 bases; unmatched junction nucleotides: 5. This CDR3 contains 13 residues. CDR1 DFQATT and CDR2 SNEGSKA come from the germline V gene (reference sequence). This chain's CDR3 is CSAAGTVNQPQHF. CDR3 coding DNA: TGCAGTGCAGCCGGGACAGTCAATCAGCCCCAGCATTTT.

A note on this clonotype: The junction departs from germline at one end; a sequencing error may be responsible. This chain connects TRBV6-5 to TRBJ1-5; D remains ambiguous. Germline lookup yields CDR1 MNHEY and CDR2 SVGAGI. The CDR3 covers 16 residues. The CDR3 here is CASSNSGPRGNQPQHF. The CDR3 DNA reads TGTGCCAGCAGTAACTCAGGCCCTCGAGGCAATCAGCCCCAGCATTTT.

Turning to this clonotype: The conserved final phenylalanine or tryptophan is absent from the CDR3, which likely points to a read error. The chain couples TRBV12-3 or TRBV12-4 to TRBJ2-1; 7 nucleotides align to TRBD2. Trimming at V came to 8 bases and at J to 3 bases, leaving 10 bases not matched to a gene. The CDR3 runs to 15 residues. CDR3 nucleotide sequence: TGTGCCAGCGTAGTTTGGGCGGGAGTCTACAATGAGCAGTTCTGC. It translates to CASVVWAGVYNEQFC.

This clonotype was found once. The chain recombines TRBV14 with TRBJ2-7; 10 positions agree with TRBD2. The CDR3 covers 16 residues. V was pared by 5 bases and J by 5 bases, with 12 bases of the junction left unmatched. From germline, CDR1 is SGHDN and CDR2 FVKESK. The CDR3 region is CASSSGLAALIDEQYF. CDR3 in DNA: TGTGCCAGCAGCTCCGGACTAGCGGCGCTCATTGACGAGCAGTACTTC.